This T cell receptor beta chain was captured in a study of resident and recirculating memory T cells in vitiligo. The method was immunoSEQ multiplex PCR; TCRdb's version includes in-frame clones alone and lacks a portion of them. The table records some 300 clones, around 79% of them present only once. General study results and limits: No unique dominant TCR clone was found in vitiligo lesions.

No change in lesions over the prior 6 months defined stable disease. Patients who had received treatment within the previous three months were excluded. The CDR3 runs to 14 residues. With V trimmed by 5 bases and J by 7 bases, 5 bases remained unmatched. CDR1 WSHSY and CDR2 SAAADI come from the germline V gene. A word on this clone: The antigen remains undetermined.

Sequencing was carried out using lesional skin. The sequence was obtained from a male donor with vitiligo. The rearrangement joins TRBV10-2 to TRBJ2-1, with 10 bases identical to TRBD2. The CDR3 DNA reads TGCGCCAGCAGTCTAGCGGGAGCTTCTAATGAGCAGTTCTTC. As protein: CASSLAGASNEQFF.